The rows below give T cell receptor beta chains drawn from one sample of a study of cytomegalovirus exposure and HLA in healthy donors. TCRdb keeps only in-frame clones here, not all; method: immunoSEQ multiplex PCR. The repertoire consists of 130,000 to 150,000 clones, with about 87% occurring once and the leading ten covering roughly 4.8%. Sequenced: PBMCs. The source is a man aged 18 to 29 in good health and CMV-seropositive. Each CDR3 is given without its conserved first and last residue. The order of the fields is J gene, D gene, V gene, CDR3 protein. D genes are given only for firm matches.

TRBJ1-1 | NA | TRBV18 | ASSPGRAPNTEAF
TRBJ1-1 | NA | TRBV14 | ASTSVKRGTEAF
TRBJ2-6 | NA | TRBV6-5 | ASLVRAGANVLT
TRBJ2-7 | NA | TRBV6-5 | ASSYGGRSGSYEQY
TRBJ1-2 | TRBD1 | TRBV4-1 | ASSQGTGSPYGYT
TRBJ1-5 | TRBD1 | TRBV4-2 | ASSQTGEHQPQH
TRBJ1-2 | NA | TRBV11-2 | ASSLGGAGYT
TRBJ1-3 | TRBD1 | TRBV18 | ASSPSITGAGNTIY
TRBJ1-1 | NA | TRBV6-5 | ASSYRGAAF
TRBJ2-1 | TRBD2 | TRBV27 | ASSVLAGALDEQF
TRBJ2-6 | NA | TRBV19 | ASTPLTGSSGANVLT
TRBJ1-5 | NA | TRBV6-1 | ASNSNQPQH
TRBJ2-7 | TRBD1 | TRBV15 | ATSRVLTGQGLPEQY
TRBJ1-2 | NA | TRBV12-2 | ASRLRRGTYPYGYT
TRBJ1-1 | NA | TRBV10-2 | ASSWSGTEAF
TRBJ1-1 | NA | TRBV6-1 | AISASNTEAF
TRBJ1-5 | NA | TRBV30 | AWSRSLNQPQH
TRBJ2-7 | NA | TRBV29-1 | SAGHPEQY
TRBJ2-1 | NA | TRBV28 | ASSQGGSNEQF
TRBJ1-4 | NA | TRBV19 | ASSTRQTRQNEKLF
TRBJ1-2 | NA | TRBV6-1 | ASSERRENYGYT
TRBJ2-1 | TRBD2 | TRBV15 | ATSRDLAVPSEQF
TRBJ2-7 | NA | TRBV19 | ASSMWGAYEQY
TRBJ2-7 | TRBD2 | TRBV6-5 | ASSSGTSGAQY
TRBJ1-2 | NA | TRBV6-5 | ASREAGLYGYT
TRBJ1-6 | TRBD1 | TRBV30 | AWSQTGVSPLH
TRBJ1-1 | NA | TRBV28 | ASSPGARRNTEAF
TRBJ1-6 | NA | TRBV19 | ASSVGGGSSPLH
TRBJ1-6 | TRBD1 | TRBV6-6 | ASSWDRDDSPLH
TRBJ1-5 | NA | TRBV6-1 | ASDGERLPAQPQH
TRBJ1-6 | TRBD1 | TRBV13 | ASSLGGGQVSPLH
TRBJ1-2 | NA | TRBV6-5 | ASSPDRDYGYT
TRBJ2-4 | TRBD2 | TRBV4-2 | ASSQLGLGNIQY
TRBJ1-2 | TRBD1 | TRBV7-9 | ASSPGQLYGYT
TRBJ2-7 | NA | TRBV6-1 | ASETDLSYEQY
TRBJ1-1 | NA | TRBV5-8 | ASSFPLGRGRLNTEAF
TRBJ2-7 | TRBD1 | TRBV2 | ASSSPPGQGWYEQY
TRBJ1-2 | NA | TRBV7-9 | ASSLISNSYGYT
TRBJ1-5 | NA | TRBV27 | ASRVQIEHQPQH
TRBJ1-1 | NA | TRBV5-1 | ASSRLVGSHTEAF
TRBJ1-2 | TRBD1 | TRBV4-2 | ASSQERAGGSYGYT
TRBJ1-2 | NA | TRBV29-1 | SVEVSRVFGYGYT
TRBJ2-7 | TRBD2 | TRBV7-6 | ASSQRLAQLVSYEQY
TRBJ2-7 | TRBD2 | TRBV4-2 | ASSQGWTSGIYEQY
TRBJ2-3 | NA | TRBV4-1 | ASSHSGADTQY
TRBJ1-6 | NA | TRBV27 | ASSPMDRDNSPLH
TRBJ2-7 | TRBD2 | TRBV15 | ATSRDRVGGREQY
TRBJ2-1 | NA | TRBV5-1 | ASRVNWNEQF
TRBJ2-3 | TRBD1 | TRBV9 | ASSADDRGSTDTQY
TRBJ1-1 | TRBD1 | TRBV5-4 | ASSYLGQGNTEAF
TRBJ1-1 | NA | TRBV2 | ASSAGTEAF
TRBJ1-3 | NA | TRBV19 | ASSSDHSGLRNTIY
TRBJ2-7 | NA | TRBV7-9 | ASSSLPYSNSYEQY
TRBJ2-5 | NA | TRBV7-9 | ASSPPNGGETQY
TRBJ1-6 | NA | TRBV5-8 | ASSLSAGVNSPLH
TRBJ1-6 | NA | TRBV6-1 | ASTPYRDFNSPLH
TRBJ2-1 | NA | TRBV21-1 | ASLAGDEQF
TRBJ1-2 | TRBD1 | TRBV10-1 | ASSRDSDYGYT
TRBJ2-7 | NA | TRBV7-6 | ASSLGGVRENFYEQY